This entry concerns a single T cell receptor beta chain. This sample stems from a study of cytomegalovirus exposure and HLA in healthy donors. Primers included in the PCR were 60 Vbeta and 13 Jbeta primers. Only in-frame clones appear in the TCRdb table, and some are missing; sequencing was by immunoSEQ multiplex PCR. Among roughly 100,000 clones listed, 60% to 85% were seen once. This CDR3 has 14 amino acids. V lost 4 bases and J lost 6, with 11 bases in between. The germline V gene encodes CDR1 SGHDT and CDR2 YYEEEE. The TCR comes from a woman between 40 and 55 years old in good health and CMV-seropositive. Sequenced: PBMCs. The gene calls are TRBV5-6 and TRBJ1-6, with D perhaps TRBD1 (5 bases). CDR3 protein: CASSRYGGNSPLHF. The CDR3, as DNA: TGTGCCAGCAGCCGGTACGGGGGTAATTCACCCCTCCACTTT.